Below, 18 T cell receptor beta chains from the same sample are listed, as sequenced in a study of blood T cell repertoires in COVID-19. Clones were sequenced by immunoSEQ multiplex PCR, and TCRdb holds only the in-frame ones, with some missing. Of some 180,000 clones listed, roughly 91% were seen once; the top ten hold around 1.9%. Sequencing was carried out using peripheral blood. The receptors shown here come from a man aged 50 or older who had recovered from COVID-19.

The gene calls are TRBV18 and TRBJ2-5, with a weak D call TRBD2 (5 bases). The V gene's germline CDR1 is KGHSH and CDR2 LQKENI. Trimming left V 3 bases short and J 6 bases short, with 17 bases between. This CDR3 comprises 15 residues. The CDR3 DNA reads TGTGCCAGCTCACCCGCGAGGGCCTCTCAACAGACCCAGTACTTC. This sequence encodes CASSPARASQQTQYF.

The chain combines TRBV12-5 with TRBJ2-7, with no clear D. The CDR3 loop spans 12 amino acids. V was clipped by 1 base and J by 3 bases, with 4 bases between them. Germline assignment: CDR1 LGHNT and CDR2 FRNRAP. The CDR3 protein is CASGLDIYEQYF. CDR3 DNA: TGTGCTAGTGGTTTGGACATCTACGAGCAGTACTTC.

This chain uses TRBV11-1 with TRBJ2-3, with 11 positions matching TRBD2. Germline lookup yields CDR1 SGHAT and CDR2 FQDESV (reference sequence). Trimming at V came to 1 base and at J to 2 bases, leaving 2 bases not matched to a gene. The CDR3 has 16 amino acids. The CDR3 DNA is TGTGCCAGCAGCTTAGAGACTAGCGGGGTCACAGATACGCAGTATTTT. Translated, it gives CASSLETSGVTDTQYF.

V is TRBV27 and J is TRBJ1-1; no firm D call. This CDR3 is built from 13 residues. V was pared by 10 bases and J by 5 bases, with 17 bases between. The V gene's germline CDR1 is MNHEY and CDR2 SMNVEV (reference sequence). The CDR3, as DNA: TGTGCCACACGTCTAACAGTCACAACTGAAGCTTTCTTT. It encodes CATRLTVTTEAFF.

The V and J genes are TRBV4-3 and TRBJ2-1, with TRBD1 as a possible D gene (7 bases). CDR3 length equals 17 residues. Trimming removed 0 bases at V and 6 bases at J, with 18 bases between. The germline V gene encodes CDR1 LGHNA and CDR2 YSLEER. The CDR3 loop is CASSQDQGGGLSNEQFF. The DNA of the CDR3 is TGCGCCAGCAGCCAAGATCAGGGGGGCGGGCTCTCCAATGAGCAGTTCTTC.

This clone has a single count. The chain is built from TRBV5-1 and TRBJ2-7; D gene uncertain. CDR1 and CDR2 (germline): SGHRS, YFSETQ. The CDR3 runs 11 residues. V lost 4 bases, J lost 3 bases, and 5 bases lay in between. The CDR3 bases are TGCGCCAGCAGCGGGCGCTACGAGCAGTACTTC. It is translated as CASSGRYEQYF.

Comment on this clone: Distinct nucleotide sequences in the sample also encode this CDR3. This chain links TRBV20-1 with TRBJ1-1; 8 nucleotides line up with TRBD1. The CDR3 consists of 11 residues. Germline loops: CDR1 DFQATT, CDR2 SNEGSKA (reference sequence). Trimming cost V 5 bases and J 7 bases; bases outside gene matches: 3. DNA for the CDR3: TGCAGTGCTTCCGGGACAGGTGAAGCTTTCTTT. It codes for CSASGTGEAFF.

The V gene is TRBV6-5, the J gene TRBJ1-1; no definite D call. Trimming cost V 5 bases and J 0 bases, with 10 bases left between them. The CDR3 covers 14 residues. Germline loops: CDR1 MNHEY, CDR2 SVGAGI. DNA of the CDR3: TGTGCCAGCAGTCGGAGGGAAGTGAACACTGAAGCTTTCTTT. Residues: CASSRREVNTEAFF.

J is TRBJ1-5 and V is TRBV28; weak D call: TRBD1 (5 bases). Per germline, CDR1 MDHEN and CDR2 SYDVKM. V lost 6 bases to trimming and J lost 5 bases, with 8 bases between them. The CDR3 is made up of 12 amino acids. CDR3 amino acids: CASRTEDQPQHF. The CDR3 DNA reads TGTGCCAGCAGGACAGAAGATCAGCCCCAGCATTTT.

The chain couples TRBV5-1 to TRBJ2-7, with D tentatively TRBD1 (6 bases). V shed 4 bases and J shed 2 bases, with 10 bases lying between them. Germline V gene sequence: CDR1 SGHRS, CDR2 YFSETQ. CDR3 size: 13 residues. The CDR3 sequence: CASSRSGAYEQYF. In DNA form, the CDR3 reads TGCGCCAGCAGCCGTTCAGGGGCCTACGAGCAGTACTTC. The full variable domain, its missing parts supplied by reference TRBV5-1 and TRBJ2-7, is KAGVTQTPRYLIKTRGQQVTLSCSPISGHRSVSWYQQTPGQGLQFLFEYFSETQRNKGNFPGRFSGRQFSNSRSEMNVSTLELGDSALYLCASSRSGAYEQYFGPGTRLTVT.

This chain joins TRBV5-1 and TRBJ2-1; possible D gene TRBD1, 6 bases. V was shortened by 3 bases and J by 1 base, with 14 bases between the two germline ends. The CDR3 has 16 amino acids. Germline CDR1 SGHRS, CDR2 YFSETQ. CDR3 in DNA: TGCGCCAGCAGCTACCAAGGGGGTCTTTCCTACAATGAGCAGTTCTTC. This codes for CASSYQGGLSYNEQFF.

This chain connects TRBV2 to TRBJ2-4; the D gene is possibly TRBD1 (5 bases). CDR3 length equals 13 residues. V was clipped by 5 bases and J by 8 bases, with 13 bases between them. Germline CDR1 reads SNHLY; CDR2 reads FYNNEI. The CDR3 DNA is TGTGCCAGCAGTAGACAGACCTGGGACATTCAGTACTTC. It translates to CASSRQTWDIQYF.

The V call is TRBV7-9, the J call TRBJ2-7, with a possible D match to TRBD1 (6 bases). Germline V gene data show CDR1 as SEHNR and CDR2 as FQNEAQ (reference sequence). The V end lost 0 bases, the J end lost 3 bases, and 9 bases lay between the germline ends. This CDR3 spans 14 amino acids. This chain's CDR3 is CASSLAGQNYEQYF. The CDR3 bases are TGTGCCAGCAGCTTAGCCGGACAGAACTACGAGCAGTACTTC.

This chain uses TRBV27 with TRBJ2-7, with 8 bases fitting TRBD1. The CDR3 length is 17 residues. V trimming: 4 bases; J trimming: 4 bases; junction bases outside the gene matches: 15. CDR1 is MNHEY, CDR2 SMNVEV, per germline (reference sequence). CDR3 protein: CASSSGQVDVAGYEQYF. Here the CDR3 DNA reads TGTGCCAGCAGTTCGGGACAGGTTGACGTGGCTGGGTACGAGCAGTACTTC.

A single count supports this clone. This chain connects TRBV27 to TRBJ2-3; tentative D call: TRBD1 (5 bases). This CDR3 has 17 amino acids. Trimming took off 3 bases at V and 1 base at J, with 17 bases between the two ends. The V gene's germline CDR1 is MNHEY and CDR2 SMNVEV (reference sequence). CDR3 amino acids: CASSFTGDTFRTDTQYF. Here the CDR3 DNA reads TGTGCCAGCAGTTTTACAGGAGATACATTTCGCACAGATACGCAGTATTTT.

The DNA for the CDR3 is TGTGCCAGCAGTTTACAGGGTGGCACTGAAGCTTTCTTT. Translation gives CASSLQGGTEAFF. The chain recombines TRBV12-3 or TRBV12-4 with TRBJ1-1; TRBD1 might be the D (5 bases). The V gene lost 2 bases and the J gene lost 4 bases, with 8 bases spanning the gap. This CDR3 has 13 amino acids.

This rearrangement joins TRBV3-1 (or the pseudogene TRBV3-2) to TRBJ2-3; 8 positions match TRBD1. Germline CDR1 LGHDT, CDR2 YNNKEL (reference sequence). This CDR3 has 14 amino acids. V lost 4 bases and J lost 4; bases outside the gene matches: 4. CDR3: CASSLGQGPDTQYF. In DNA form, the CDR3 reads TGTGCCAGCAGCCTTGGACAGGGACCAGATACGCAGTATTTT.

The rearrangement uses TRBV27 and TRBJ1-5; D is unresolved. Germline V gene sequence: CDR1 MNHEY, CDR2 SMNVEV (reference sequence). The length of the CDR3 is 13 residues. V lost 8 bases and J 5 bases, leaving 13 bases between the germline ends. The CDR3 DNA sequence: TGTGCCAGCGGGCGTAATTCGGATCAGCCCCAGCATTTT. The encoded protein is CASGRNSDQPQHF.